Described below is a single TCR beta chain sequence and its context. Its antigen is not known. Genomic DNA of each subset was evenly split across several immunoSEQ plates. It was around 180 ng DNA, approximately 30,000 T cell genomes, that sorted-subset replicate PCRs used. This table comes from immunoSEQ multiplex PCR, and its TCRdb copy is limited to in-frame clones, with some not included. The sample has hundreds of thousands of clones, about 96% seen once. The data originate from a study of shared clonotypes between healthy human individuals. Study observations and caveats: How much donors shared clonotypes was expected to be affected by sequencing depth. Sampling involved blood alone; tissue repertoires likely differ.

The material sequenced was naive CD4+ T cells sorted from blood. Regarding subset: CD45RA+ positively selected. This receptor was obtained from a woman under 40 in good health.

CDR3 nucleotides: TGTGCCAGCAGCGCTAGCGGGTACGAGCAGTACTTC. Translation gives CASSASGYEQYF. The chain recombines TRBV11-3 with TRBJ2-5; 8 bases line up with TRBD2. The J call may be wrong; the DNA end is better matched by TRBJ2-7. CDR1 is SGHNT, CDR2 YENEEA, per germline. CDR3 size: 12 residues.